The source of this T cell receptor beta chain is a study of CD8 T cells in Susac syndrome (dated by TCRdb to between 2018 and 2021). For context, the study as a whole: The study used repertoire sequencing to test whether antigen drove CD8+ T cell activation and differentiation in Susac syndrome. Clonality of the CD8+ T cell repertoire was compared between roughly 13 healthy donors, about 14 Susac syndrome patients and about 15 multiple sclerosis patients.

Relative to germline, V is missing 6 bases and J is missing 4 bases, with 5 bases of the junction outside any gene match. In the germline V gene (reference sequence), CDR1 corresponds to GTSNPN and CDR2 to SVGIG. From the cysteine through the phenylalanine, the CDR3 covers 13 amino acids. Kept here is only the CDR3 DNA, which spans 39 bases and is read in frame from base 1. This clonotype was counted a single time. Its antigen remains undetermined. Base quality data are lacking; no much larger clone is found one base away. Just one read gives weak support. Peripheral blood CD8+ and CD4+ T cells from healthy donors, Susac syndrome patients and multiple sclerosis patients were profiled by high-throughput TCR beta sequencing. The healthy donors served as controls matched for age and sex. Bulk CD8+ and CD4+ T cells were purified by magnetic negative isolation, whereas CD8+ TEMRA cells were enriched by FACS. Blood was drawn into EDTA tubes, processed within 24 hours, and PBMCs were isolated by density gradient centrifugation. PBMCs intended for TCR sequencing were cryopreserved in liquid nitrogen and thawed later in a water bath at 37 degrees C. The sorted or isolated CD4+, CD8+ and CD8+ TEMRA cells reached a purity of at least 90%.

General findings and caveats noted by the study authors: The TCR sequencing and HLA analysis was acknowledged to have included a relatively small number of individuals.

RNA was extracted with the RNeasy kit and about 0.5 to 1 ug was reverse transcribed using random hexamers. The immunoSEQ multiplex PCR assay, which covers 54 Vbeta and 13 Jbeta segments, was used to amplify TCR beta CDR3 regions. Bias from PCR amplification was corrected by using a synthetic template baseline for primer optimization and for computational correction. Per the authors' processing: Reads were assigned to V, D and J genes according to IMGT and analyzed in immunoSEQ Analyzer, with only productive sequences retained. To calculate clonality, Shannon entropy was normalized by log2 of the number of productive unique sequences and then subtracted from one. For each patient and control, public and private clones were evaluated within the 100 most prevalent clones. Clones were defined as Susac-specific when absent from the healthy and MS cohorts, from some 1,100 published viral clones and from other ImmuneACCESS disease sequences. The public reads were reprocessed in TCRdb via fastp at Q25 and MiXCR, keeping in-frame beta chains. All rows with the same CDR3 protein become a single entry with the most common DNA and genes. TCRdb assigned the V and J calls; the authors' analysis was not used. The sample data list around 150,000 distinct CDR3 sequences, and around 94% of these were observed just once. The top ten clonotypes cover roughly 0.27% of the sample.

Sequencing used CD8+ T cells from PBMCs. The V and J segments used are TRBV30 and TRBJ2-7; TRBD2 fits 11 bases in the junction. The receptor was derived from a human donor in good health. The CDR3 region reads CACRLAGRYEQYF. The DNA sequence is TGTGCCTGCCGACTAGCGGGAAGGTACGAGCAGTACTTC.